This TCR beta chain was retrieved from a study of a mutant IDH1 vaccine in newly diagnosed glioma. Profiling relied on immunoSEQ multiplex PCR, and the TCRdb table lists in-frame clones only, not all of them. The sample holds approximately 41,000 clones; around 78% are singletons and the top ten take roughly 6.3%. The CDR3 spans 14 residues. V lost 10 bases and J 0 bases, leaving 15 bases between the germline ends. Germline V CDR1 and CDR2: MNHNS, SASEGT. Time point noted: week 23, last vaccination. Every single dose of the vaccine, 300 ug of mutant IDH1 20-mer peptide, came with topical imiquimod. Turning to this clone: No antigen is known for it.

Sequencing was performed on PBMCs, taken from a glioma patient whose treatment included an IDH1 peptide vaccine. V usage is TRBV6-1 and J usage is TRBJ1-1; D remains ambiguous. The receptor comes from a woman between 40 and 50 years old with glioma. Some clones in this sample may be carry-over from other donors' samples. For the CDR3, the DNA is TGTGCCATTAAACTCGCATCCATGAACACTGAAGCTTTCTTT. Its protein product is CAIKLASMNTEAFF.